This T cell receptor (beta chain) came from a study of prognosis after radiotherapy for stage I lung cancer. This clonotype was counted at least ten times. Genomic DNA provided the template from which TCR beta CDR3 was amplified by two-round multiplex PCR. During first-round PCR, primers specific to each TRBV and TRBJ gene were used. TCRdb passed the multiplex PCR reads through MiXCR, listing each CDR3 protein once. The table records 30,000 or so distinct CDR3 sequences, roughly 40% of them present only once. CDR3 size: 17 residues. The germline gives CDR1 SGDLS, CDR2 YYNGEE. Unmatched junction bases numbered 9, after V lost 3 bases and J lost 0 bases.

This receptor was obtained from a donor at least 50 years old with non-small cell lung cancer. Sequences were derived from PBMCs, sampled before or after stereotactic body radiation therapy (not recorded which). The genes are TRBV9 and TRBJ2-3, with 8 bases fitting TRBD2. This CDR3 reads CASSEWLAGVSTDTQYF. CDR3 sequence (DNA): TGTGCCAGCAGCGAATGGCTAGCGGGCGTTAGCACAGATACGCAGTATTTT.